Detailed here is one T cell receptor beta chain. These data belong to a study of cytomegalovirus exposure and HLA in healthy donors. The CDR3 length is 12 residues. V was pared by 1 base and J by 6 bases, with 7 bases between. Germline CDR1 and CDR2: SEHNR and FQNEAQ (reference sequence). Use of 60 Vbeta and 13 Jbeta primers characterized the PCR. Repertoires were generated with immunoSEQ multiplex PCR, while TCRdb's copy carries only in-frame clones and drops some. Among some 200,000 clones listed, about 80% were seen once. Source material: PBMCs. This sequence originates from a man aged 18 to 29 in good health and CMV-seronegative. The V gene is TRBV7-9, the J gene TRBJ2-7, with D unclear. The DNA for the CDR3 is TGTGCCAGCAGCTTAGGTGGGCGCGAGCAGTACTTC. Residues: CASSLGGREQYF.